The sequence of this T cell receptor beta chain was determined in a study of cytomegalovirus exposure and HLA in healthy donors. This CDR3 spans 12 amino acids. Germline V gene data show CDR1 as MNHEY and CDR2 as SVGAGI. V gave up 7 bases and J gave up 4 bases, with 10 bases separating them. Concerning this clone: As yet, its antigen is unknown.

Both 60 Vbeta primers and 13 Jbeta primers went into the PCR. Method: immunoSEQ multiplex PCR; TCRdb's copy keeps in-frame clones and lacks some. The table records 30,000 to 45,000 clones, 45% to 55% of them present only once. General study findings and limits: The authors later linked a missense DCLRE1C variant to TCR beta V- and J-gene trimming. In a later analysis, 15,000 to 20,000 TCR beta sequences were associated with HLA alleles at 0.05 false discovery rate. According to a later analysis, most TCR beta chains associated with CMV appeared HLA-restricted.

This chain links TRBV6-5 with TRBJ1-2; no firm D call. This TCR was recovered from a woman between 40 and 55 years old in good health and CMV-seropositive. The sample taken for sequencing was PBMCs. CDR3 sequence: CASKDGLYGYTF. The CDR3 bases are TGTGCCAGCAAGGACGGACTCTATGGCTACACCTTC.